Listed below are T cell receptor beta chains from one sample, sequenced in a study of blood T cell repertoires in COVID-19. TCRdb's table, derived via immunoSEQ multiplex PCR, lists solely in-frame clones and lacks some. Altogether fewer than 450,000 clones are present, less than 95% being singletons, with the ten largest covering about 0.63%. The sequenced sample consisted of PBMCs or T cells enriched from blood (not recorded which). These receptors originate from a man aged 18 to 29 who had recovered from COVID-19. Each CDR3 is given with its conserved first and last residue. Each record gives: D gene, J gene, V gene, clone size, CDR3 protein, CDR3 DNA. D genes are given only for firm matches. Size tells how often a clone was seen (once, few, many) or the class of an expanded clone, and some rows leave it out.

NA,TRBJ2-3,TRBV28,NA,CASSAAPSTDTQYF,TGTGCCAGCAGTGCGGCTCCGAGCACAGATACGCAGTATTTT
TRBD2,TRBJ2-7,TRBV5-1,NA,CASSSQGLAGEQYF,TGCGCCAGCAGCTCCCAAGGACTAGCGGGCGAGCAGTACTTC
NA,TRBJ1-1,TRBV9,NA,CASSAGEINEAFF,TGTGCCAGCAGCGCAGGGGAAATTAATGAAGCTTTCTTT
NA,TRBJ1-2,TRBV6-5,NA,CASSYRGIGGYTF,TGTGCCAGCAGTTACCGGGGGATTGGAGGCTACACCTTC
NA,TRBJ1-1,TRBV7-9,NA,CASSFSQGNTEAFF,TGTGCCAGCAGCTTTAGTCAGGGTAACACTGAAGCTTTCTTT
TRBD1,TRBJ1-1,TRBV19,NA,CASSGQGRHTEAFF,TGTGCCAGTAGCGGACAGGGCCGGCACACTGAAGCTTTCTTT
NA,TRBJ1-4,TRBV11-2,once,CASSPWGHRATNEKLFF,TGTGCCAGCAGCCCCTGGGGACACAGAGCAACTAATGAAAAACTGTTTTTT
TRBD1,TRBJ2-6,TRBV13,NA,CASSFARQGTYSGANVLTF,TGTGCCAGCAGCTTTGCTAGACAGGGGACCTACTCTGGGGCCAACGTCCTGACTTTC
TRBD1,TRBJ2-1,TRBV28,NA,CASSPPGQWGDEQFF,TGTGCCAGCAGTCCCCCGGGACAGTGGGGCGATGAGCAGTTCTTC
NA,TRBJ1-6,TRBV5-6,NA,CASSTAVPNSPLHF,TGTGCCAGCAGCACCGCGGTACCCAATTCACCCCTCCACTTT
NA,TRBJ1-2,TRBV6-2/TRBV6-3,NA,CASSSRNANYGYTF,TGTGCCAGCAGTTCCAGGAATGCGAACTATGGCTACACCTTC
NA,TRBJ2-1,TRBV5-1,NA,CASSLARGHSYNEQFF,TGCGCCAGCAGCTTGGCTCGCGGCCACTCCTACAATGAGCAGTTCTTC
TRBD1,TRBJ2-4,TRBV5-1,NA,CASSSTGGASKNIQYF,TGCGCCAGCAGCTCAACAGGGGGCGCATCCAAAAACATTCAGTACTTC
NA,TRBJ2-3,TRBV7-9,NA,CASSRRGTPADTQYF,TGTGCCAGCAGTCGACGCGGGACCCCGGCAGATACGCAGTATTTT
TRBD1,TRBJ1-1,TRBV6-5,NA,CASSPGQGWDTEAFF,TGTGCCAGCAGTCCAGGACAGGGTTGGGACACTGAAGCTTTCTTT
NA,TRBJ1-3,TRBV3-1/TRBV3-2,NA,CASSQGGALGNTIYF,TGTGCCAGCAGCCAAGGGGGCGCGTTAGGAAACACCATATATTTT
TRBD1,TRBJ1-1,TRBV12-3/TRBV12-4,many,CASSFPGQGAFF,TGTGCCAGCAGTTTCCCGGGACAGGGAGCTTTCTTT
NA,TRBJ1-1,TRBV7-9,NA,CASSLIPGDTEAFF,TGTGCCAGCAGCTTGATCCCAGGGGACACTGAAGCTTTCTTT
NA,TRBJ1-3,TRBV9,NA,CASSVSGGFSGNTIYF,TGTGCCAGCAGCGTATCGGGGGGGTTCTCTGGAAACACCATATATTTT
NA,TRBJ2-5,TRBV7-8,NA,CASSYGQSAAQYF,TGTGCCAGCAGTTACGGACAGTCCGCGGCCCAGTACTTC
TRBD1,TRBJ2-1,TRBV9,NA,CASSTGQGTYNEQFF,TGTGCCAGCAGCACGGGACAGGGGACTTACAATGAGCAGTTCTTC
NA,TRBJ1-1,TRBV28,once,CASSFQAKAFF,TGTGCCAGCAGTTTTCAGGCCAAAGCTTTCTTT
TRBD1,TRBJ2-7,TRBV2,NA,CASRGERDRDYEQYF,TGTGCCAGCAGGGGGGAGCGAGACAGGGACTACGAGCAGTACTTC
NA,TRBJ1-2,TRBV6-5,NA,CASSYSSDRMNYGYTF,TGTGCCAGCAGTTACTCGAGTGACAGGATGAACTATGGCTACACCTTC
TRBD1,TRBJ1-2,TRBV6-5,NA,CASSQRQGLDYGYTF,TGTGCCAGCAGTCAACGACAGGGCCTTGACTATGGCTACACCTTC
TRBD2,TRBJ2-7,TRBV5-1,NA,CASSLSTSGRAPYEQYF,TGCGCCAGCAGCCTGTCGACTAGCGGGCGCGCACCGTACGAGCAGTACTTC
NA,TRBJ1-5,TRBV3-1/TRBV3-2,NA,CASSQGGAGNQPQHF,TGTGCCAGCAGCCAAGGGGGCGCAGGAAATCAGCCCCAGCATTTT
NA,TRBJ1-1,TRBV5-6,NA,CASSLDPWEDTEAFF,TGTGCCAGCAGCTTGGACCCGTGGGAGGACACTGAAGCTTTCTTT
NA,TRBJ2-7,TRBV5-6,NA,CASSDLAKGNYEQYF,TGTGCCAGCAGCGATTTAGCGAAAGGGAACTACGAGCAGTACTTC
NA,TRBJ2-1,TRBV7-3,NA,CASSYVGRSEQFF,TGTGCCAGCAGCTATGTTGGAAGGAGTGAGCAGTTCTTC
NA,TRBJ2-7,TRBV2,NA,CASYLSNAYEQYF,TGTGCCAGCTACCTAAGTAACGCCTACGAGCAGTACTTC
NA,TRBJ2-1,TRBV3-1/TRBV3-2,once,CASSQDPRDLQFF,TGTGCCAGCAGCCAAGACCCCCGGGACTTGCAGTTCTTC
NA,TRBJ2-3,TRBV4-1,once,CASSQGSRASTDTQYF,TGCGCCAGCAGCCAGGGCTCCAGGGCAAGCACAGATACGCAGTATTTT
NA,TRBJ1-1,TRBV27,NA,CASSNSPGHVNTEAFF,TGTGCCAGCAGTAACAGCCCGGGACATGTGAACACTGAAGCTTTCTTT
NA,TRBJ1-2,TRBV3-1/TRBV3-2,NA,CASSPSGDYGYTF,TGTGCCAGCAGCCCAAGCGGGGACTATGGCTACACCTTC
TRBD1,TRBJ2-7,TRBV5-6,NA,CASSLPGAGGSYEQYF,TGTGCCAGCAGCTTACCTGGGGCAGGGGGCTCCTACGAGCAGTACTTC
NA,TRBJ1-1,TRBV7-6,medium-sized,CASSLEQNTEAFF,TGTGCCAGCAGCTTAGAGCAGAACACTGAAGCTTTCTTT
TRBD1,TRBJ2-7,TRBV20-1,NA,CSAGVQGNEQYF,TGCAGTGCTGGTGTACAGGGGAACGAGCAGTACTTC
TRBD2,TRBJ2-1,TRBV27,NA,CASTASGSYEQFF,TGTGCCAGCACGGCTAGCGGGAGCTATGAGCAGTTCTTC
NA,TRBJ1-1,TRBV5-1,NA,CASSLARQTAMNTEAFF,TGCGCCAGCAGCTTGGCCAGACAGACAGCAATGAACACTGAAGCTTTCTTT
NA,TRBJ2-7,TRBV4-1,NA,CASSQEGGLVEQYF,TGCGCCAGCAGCCAAGAAGGTGGGCTCGTGGAGCAGTACTTC